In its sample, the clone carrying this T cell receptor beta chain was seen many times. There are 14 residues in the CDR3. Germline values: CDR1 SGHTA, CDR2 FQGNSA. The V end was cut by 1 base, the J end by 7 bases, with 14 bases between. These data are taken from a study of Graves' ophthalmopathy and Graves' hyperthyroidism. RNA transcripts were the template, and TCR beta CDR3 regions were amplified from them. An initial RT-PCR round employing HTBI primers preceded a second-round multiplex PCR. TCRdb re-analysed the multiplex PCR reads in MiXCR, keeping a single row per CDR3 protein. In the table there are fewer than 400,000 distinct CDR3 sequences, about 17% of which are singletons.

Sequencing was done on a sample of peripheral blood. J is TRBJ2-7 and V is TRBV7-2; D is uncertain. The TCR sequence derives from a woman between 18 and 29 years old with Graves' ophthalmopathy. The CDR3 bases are TGTGCCAGCAGCTTAGGGATCCTTGGGCGGGAGCAGTACTTC. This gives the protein CASSLGILGREQYF. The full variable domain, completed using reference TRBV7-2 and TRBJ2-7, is GAGVSQSPSNKVTEKGKDVELRCDPISGHTALYWYRQSLGQGLEFLIYFQGNSAPDKSGLPSDRFSAERTGGSVSTLTIQRTQQEDSAVYLCASSLGILGREQYFGPGTRLTVT.